This passage covers 29 T cell receptor beta chains from one sample sequenced in a study of blood T cell repertoires in COVID-19. The assay was immunoSEQ multiplex PCR, and TCRdb's table has in-frame clones only and misses some. The sample records about 440,000 clones, about 89% being singletons. The sample consisted of peripheral blood. The receptors were sampled from a woman in her twenties or thirties with acute or convalescent COVID-19.

This clone came up once. CDR3 residues: CASSQTPGISGNTIYF. DNA of the CDR3: TGTGCCAGCAGCCAGACCCCAGGGATTTCTGGAAACACCATATATTTT. J is TRBJ1-3 and V is TRBV28; D is perhaps TRBD1 (5 bases). CDR1 and CDR2 (germline): MDHEN, SYDVKM. This CDR3 has 16 amino acids. The V end was cut by 6 bases, the J end by 1 base, with 16 bases between.

This clone has just one count. One junction end does not reproduce the germline sequence, and a read error may be involved. V gene TRBV29-1 combines with J gene TRBJ1-6; D remains ambiguous. The CDR3 contains 11 residues. Germline V gives CDR1 SQVTM, CDR2 ANQGSEA. The CDR3 coding sequence is TGCAGCGTTGAATACAGATCCAGACGGCTATTT. It translates to CSVEYRSRRLF.

The chain employs TRBV27 and TRBJ1-1, with D tentatively TRBD1 (5 bases). The V end was cut by 6 bases, the J end by 3 bases, with 14 bases between. CDR3 size: 14 residues. From germline, CDR1 is MNHEY and CDR2 SMNVEV (reference sequence). The CDR3 region is CASSPRGGDTEAFF. Here the CDR3 DNA reads TGTGCCAGCAGCCCCCGGGGGGGGGACACTGAAGCTTTCTTT.

J is TRBJ2-7 and V is TRBV5-1; 7 bases align to TRBD2. The germline CDR1 and CDR2 sequences are SGHRS and YFSETQ. Unmatched junction bases numbered 6, after V lost 4 bases and J lost 5 bases. The CDR3 extends over 13 amino acids. The CDR3 bases are TGCGCCAGCAGCACGGAGCGGGGCCACGAGCAGTACTTC. As protein: CASSTERGHEQYF.

The V call is TRBV7-7, the J call TRBJ2-1; TRBD2 matches at 7 bases. The CDR3 is 13 amino acids. Trimming at V came to 5 bases and at J to 9 bases, leaving 7 bases not matched to a gene. CDR1 and CDR2 (germline): SSHAT, FNYEAQ (reference sequence). The CDR3 DNA reads as TGTGCCAGCAGCATTAGCGGGTCGGGTGAGCAGTTCTTC. It codes for CASSISGSGEQFF.

The chain has TRBV11-2 and TRBJ2-3; 13 bases agree with TRBD2. The CDR3 is made up of 16 amino acids. J lost 7 bases, V lost 1 base, and 5 bases had no gene match. CDR1 SGHAT and CDR2 FQNNGV come from the germline V gene. CDR3 DNA sequence: TGTGCCAGCAGCTTAGGACTAGCGGGGGGCTTTAATACGCAGTATTTT. It translates to CASSLGLAGGFNTQYF.

V gene TRBV2 combines with J gene TRBJ1-1, with D perhaps TRBD1 (5 bases). CDR1 and CDR2 (germline): SNHLY, FYNNEI. The CDR3 runs to 13 residues. Trimming stripped 1 base from V and 4 bases from J, with 7 bases between. Here the CDR3 reads CASSEGGGTEAFF. CDR3 DNA sequence: TGTGCCAGCAGTGAAGGCGGGGGCACTGAAGCTTTCTTT.

This clone was counted a single time. V usage is TRBV7-6 and J usage is TRBJ2-5; tentative D call: TRBD1 (6 bases). The V gene's germline CDR1 is SGHVS and CDR2 FNYEAQ. The CDR3 totals 14 residues. The V end lost 4 bases, the J end lost 6 bases, and 15 bases lay between the germline ends. CDR3 coding DNA: TGTGCCAGCAGCTCGGCCCAGGGGATGCAGACCCAGTACTTC. Protein sequence: CASSSAQGMQTQYF.

This chain connects TRBV5-6 to TRBJ2-5; TRBD1 might be the D (5 bases). Germline loops: CDR1 SGHDT, CDR2 YYEEEE. The CDR3 contains 14 residues. Trimming removed 4 bases from V and 5 bases from J, with 15 bases in between. The CDR3 spells CASSPLQVDETQYF. CDR3 DNA: TGTGCCAGCAGCCCACTACAGGTTGACGAGACCCAGTACTTC.

The rearrangement uses TRBV27 and TRBJ2-3, with D hard to call. Per the germline V gene, CDR1 is MNHEY and CDR2 is SMNVEV (reference sequence). The CDR3 is made up of 11 amino acids. The ends were cut back, 3 bases at V and 5 bases at J, with 3 bases in the middle. The CDR3 DNA reads as TGTGCCAGCAGTTTTCAAGATACGCAGTATTTT. This codes for CASSFQDTQYF.

The gene calls are TRBV30 and TRBJ1-1; 10 bases fit TRBD1. Germline CDR1 and CDR2: GTSNPN and SVGIG (reference sequence). This CDR3 region has 16 residues. Trimming cost V 5 bases and J 5 bases; bases outside gene matches: 14. The CDR3 loop reads CAWLGRDRGYMTEAFF. The CDR3 nucleotides are TGTGCCTGGCTGGGAAGGGACAGGGGCTATATGACTGAAGCTTTCTTT.

CDR3 in amino acids: CSASIRGAFF. For the CDR3, the DNA is TGCAGTGCCTCGATTCGGGGAGCTTTCTTT. The chain uses TRBV20-1 and TRBJ1-1; D ambiguous. Germline V gene data show CDR1 as DFQATT and CDR2 as SNEGSKA (reference sequence). The CDR3 consists of 10 residues. V was pared by 6 bases and J by 10 bases, with 12 bases between.

This chain joins TRBV2 and TRBJ1-2, with no clear D. Deletions cut 0 bases from V and 4 bases from J, with 15 bases between. CDR3 length: 16 residues. Germline lookup yields CDR1 SNHLY and CDR2 FYNNEI. This CDR3 reads CASSEARAGLGYGYTF. DNA of the CDR3: TGTGCCAGCAGTGAAGCGCGAGCGGGTCTGGGCTATGGCTACACCTTC.

CDR3 sequence: CASNNRQGSTDTQYF. In DNA form, the CDR3 reads TGTGCCAGCAACAACCGACAGGGAAGCACAGATACGCAGTATTTT. The V gene is TRBV2, the J gene TRBJ2-3, with TRBD1 identical over 7 bases. The CDR3 extends over 15 amino acids. Germline values: CDR1 SNHLY, CDR2 FYNNEI. After removal of 7 bases from V and 0 bases from J, the junction contained 7 bases not matched to a gene. Supplemented by reference TRBV2 and TRBJ2-3, the full variable domain reads EPEVTQTPSHQVTQMGQEVILRCVPISNHLYFYWYRQILGQKVEFLVSFYNNEISEKSEIFDDQFSVERPDGSNFTLKIRSTKLEDSAMYFCASNNRQGSTDTQYFGPGTRLTVL.

Here the CDR3 DNA reads TGTGCCTGGGGACAGGTTTTTAATTCACCCCTCCACTTT. Translation gives CAWGQVFNSPLHF. The rearrangement joins TRBV30 to TRBJ1-6; TRBD1 aligns across 7 bases. This CDR3 has 13 residues. Germline-derived CDR1 and CDR2 are GTSNPN and SVGIG (reference sequence). The trim removed 5 bases at V and 6 bases at J, leaving 4 bases unmatched.

V gene TRBV30 combines with J gene TRBJ2-5, with D perhaps matching TRBD2 (7 bases). Germline lookup yields CDR1 GTSNPN and CDR2 SVGIG (reference sequence). There are 13 residues in the CDR3. Trimming removed 3 bases from V and 5 bases from J, with 13 bases in between. CDR3 loop: CAWRRGGRETQYF. For the CDR3, the DNA is TGTGCCTGGAGAAGGGGGGGGCGGGAGACCCAGTACTTC.

The CDR3, as DNA: TGTGCCAGCTCACCATTCCGTGACAGGGTGGTCGGGGAGCTGTTTTTT. Protein sequence: CASSPFRDRVVGELFF. The chain is built from TRBV18 and TRBJ2-2; 7 bases are shared with TRBD1. The J segment lost 7 bases and the V segment lost 2 bases, leaving 10 bases of the junction unmatched. The CDR3 runs to 16 residues. Germline loops: CDR1 KGHSH, CDR2 LQKENI.

The chain recombines TRBV19 with TRBJ1-6; D is uncertain. V dropped 5 bases and J dropped 0 bases, with 5 bases sitting between them. This CDR3 has 14 amino acids. CDR1 and CDR2 (germline): LNHDA, SQIVND (reference sequence). The CDR3 nucleotides read TGTGCCAGTAGTCATAGCTCCTATAATTCACCCCTCCACTTT. Protein sequence: CASSHSSYNSPLHF.

This clone has only one observation. V gene TRBV6-5 combines with J gene TRBJ2-7; maybe TRBD2 (6 bases). This CDR3 has 14 residues. V was shortened by 7 bases and J by 4 bases, with 17 bases between the two germline ends. The germline V gene encodes CDR1 MNHEY and CDR2 SVGAGI. This chain's CDR3 is CASNLGGSGYEQYF. CDR3 bases: TGTGCCAGCAATCTTGGGGGGTCTGGGTACGAGCAGTACTTC.

The chain links TRBV4-2 to TRBJ1-1, with D unclear. Germline assignment: CDR1 LGHNA and CDR2 YNFKEQ. The V end lost 4 bases, the J end lost 1 base, and 13 bases lay between the germline ends. The CDR3 sequence is 15 residues long. The CDR3 spells CASSPTLGPNTEAFF. The CDR3, as DNA: TGTGCCAGCAGCCCGACCCTAGGTCCGAACACTGAAGCTTTCTTT.

This clone was counted only a few times. This chain links TRBV30 with TRBJ1-1, with a weak D call TRBD1 (5 bases). Germline V gene lookup returns CDR1 GTSNPN and CDR2 SVGIG (reference sequence). CDR3 length: 14 amino acids. V was clipped by 1 base and J by 10 bases, with 19 bases between them. CDR3 nucleotide sequence: TGTGCCTGGAGTGCCACTTCCTACAGGAAAACAGCTTTCTTT. Its protein is CAWSATSYRKTAFF. Filled out from reference TRBV30 and TRBJ1-1, the complete variable domain reads SQTIHQWPATLVQPVGSPLSLECTVEGTSNPNLYWYRQAAGRGLQLLFYSVGIGQISSEVPQNLSASRPQDRQFILSSKKLLLSDSGFYLCAWSATSYRKTAFFGQGTRLTVV.

The V and J genes are TRBV12-5 and TRBJ2-5; 9 bases map to TRBD1. Per germline, CDR1 LGHNT and CDR2 FRNRAP. Trimming cost V 6 bases and J 4 bases; bases outside gene matches: 12. This CDR3 contains 16 residues. In nucleotides, the CDR3 is TGTGCTAGTGGGGGGGGACAGGGAGTAAAGCGAGAGACCCAGTACTTC. This translates into CASGGGQGVKRETQYF.

The rearrangement uses TRBV2 and TRBJ1-2; possible D gene TRBD1, 5 bases. The length of the CDR3 is 14 residues. Germline CDR1 is SNHLY and CDR2 is FYNNEI. Trimming cost V 1 base and J 7 bases, with 13 bases left between them. The CDR3 loop is CASSEVWGGSGYTF. The CDR3 coding sequence is TGTGCCAGCAGTGAAGTTTGGGGGGGTAGTGGCTACACCTTC.

The V gene is TRBV11-2, the J gene TRBJ2-1; 8 bases are shared with TRBD1. Germline-derived CDR1 and CDR2 are SGHAT and FQNNGV. The CDR3 runs 15 residues. The V and J ends lost 7 bases and 0 bases, in that order; junction bases with no gene match: 5. In DNA form, the CDR3 reads TGTGCCAGCACTGATACAGGGGGCTCCTACAATGAGCAGTTCTTC. Its protein is CASTDTGGSYNEQFF.

As concerns this clone: Additional DNA sequences in this sample encode the identical CDR3. J is TRBJ2-5 and V is TRBV18, with TRBD1 matching over 8 bases. The CDR3 runs 14 residues. Trimming removed 3 bases from V and 1 base from J; junction bases left unmatched: 1. Germline assignment: CDR1 KGHSH and CDR2 LQKENI. In DNA form, the CDR3 reads TGTGCCAGCTCACCTGACAGGGGCCAAGAGACCCAGTACTTC. Encoded protein: CASSPDRGQETQYF.

This chain links TRBV19 with TRBJ1-5; 7 nucleotides agree with TRBD1. Trimming cost V 7 bases and J 3 bases; bases outside gene matches: 3. The CDR3 covers 13 residues. The germline CDR1 and CDR2 sequences are LNHDA and SQIVND (reference sequence). Here the CDR3 reads CASKGQINQPQHF. CDR3 DNA sequence: TGTGCCAGTAAGGGACAGATCAATCAGCCCCAGCATTTT.

This rearrangement joins TRBV7-3 to TRBJ1-1; D remains unclear. V was shortened by 5 bases and J by 7 bases, with 2 bases between the two germline ends. The germline gives CDR1 SGHTA, CDR2 FQGTGA. CDR3 size: 9 residues. The CDR3 DNA reads TGTGCCAGCAGCCTTGAAGCTTTCTTT. Its translation: CASSLEAFF.

The chain links TRBV5-1 to TRBJ1-6; 11 nucleotides align to TRBD1. The CDR3 has 16 residues. The V gene end was trimmed by 3 bases and the J gene end by 11 bases; junction bases not matched to a gene: 10. Per the germline V gene, CDR1 is SGHRS and CDR2 is YFSETQ. The CDR3 loop is CASSSYPDRGPAPLHF. DNA of the CDR3: TGCGCCAGCAGCTCCTACCCGGACAGGGGGCCTGCACCCCTCCACTTT.

The chain carries TRBV2 and TRBJ1-4; TRBD1 is a possible D gene (5 bases). The CDR3 totals 14 residues. V was pared by 9 bases and J by 3 bases, with 14 bases between. Germline values: CDR1 SNHLY, CDR2 FYNNEI. The CDR3: CASQYGGSNEKLFF. The CDR3, as DNA: TGTGCCAGTCAGTACGGGGGATCTAATGAAAAACTGTTTTTT.